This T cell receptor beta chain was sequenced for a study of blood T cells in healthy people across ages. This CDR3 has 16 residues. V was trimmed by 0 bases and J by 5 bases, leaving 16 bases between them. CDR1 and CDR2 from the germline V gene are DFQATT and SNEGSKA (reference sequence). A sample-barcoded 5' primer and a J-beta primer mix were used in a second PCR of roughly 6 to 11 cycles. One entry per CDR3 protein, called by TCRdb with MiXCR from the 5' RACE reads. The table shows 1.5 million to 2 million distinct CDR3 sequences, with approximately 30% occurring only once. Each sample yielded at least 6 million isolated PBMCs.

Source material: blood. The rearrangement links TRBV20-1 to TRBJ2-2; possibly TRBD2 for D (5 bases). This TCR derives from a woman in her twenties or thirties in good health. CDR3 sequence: CSARDLERGATGELFF. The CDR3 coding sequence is TGCAGTGCTAGAGATCTTGAACGGGGAGCGACCGGGGAGCTGTTTTTT.